This TCR beta chain is drawn from a study of cytomegalovirus exposure and HLA in healthy donors. Study at large: About 84% of 398 genotyped donors fell in the Caucasian-associated ancestry cluster. Study-level points and caveats: Roughly 170 TCR beta chains were listed as cytomegalovirus-associated. Based on reports, TCR beta sequences accurately predicted HLA-A and HLA-B alleles for most subjects.

Both 60 Vbeta primers and 13 Jbeta primers went into the PCR. Source study methods: Unique TCR beta chains numbered roughly 80 million in a later analysis, with around 10 million shared. Some clones are missing from TCRdb's copy, which holds only in-frame ones; the method was immunoSEQ multiplex PCR. Clone size and V and J calls were adopted from that table, with D and trimming inferred from the DNA. The sample has about 96,000 clones, around 74% seen once. This clone occurred many times. Its antigen is undetermined. Trimming stripped 6 bases from V and 4 bases from J, with 19 bases between. CDR3 length equals 16 residues. Germline V gene data show CDR1 as ENHRY and CDR2 as SYGVKD.

Material for sequencing was PBMCs. This chain uses TRBV10-3 with TRBJ1-5; D may be TRBD1 (6 bases). The receptor comes from a woman aged 70-85 years in good health and CMV-seropositive. DNA for the CDR3: TGTGCCATCAGCGACCCTCCCGAGGGGGGGAATCAGCCCCAGCATTTT. It codes for CAISDPPEGGNQPQHF.